The T cell receptor (beta chain) under discussion was sequenced for a study of T-cell memory formation after mild COVID-19. The overall study: Across donors, TCR clusters were largely donor specific.

TCRdb re-derived calls from the 5' RACE reads in MiXCR, one entry per CDR3 protein. The table includes approximately 240,000 distinct CDR3 sequences, about a sixth detected once. The CDR3 extends over 15 amino acids. V lost 3 bases, J lost 2 bases, and 11 bases lay in between. CDR1 and CDR2 (germline): SGHTA, FQGNSA. The gene calls are TRBV7-2 and TRBJ2-4; perhaps TRBD2 as D (5 bases). The TCR comes from a man aged 18 to 35 who had mild COVID-19 (a few samples of this study predate the infection). Cell type and time point are not known. The material sequenced was PBMCs or a T cell subset sorted from them (not recorded which). CDR3 in amino acids: CASSFGSSTKNIQYF. The CDR3 bases are TGTGCCAGCAGCTTTGGGAGTTCGACCAAAAACATTCAGTACTTC.